This passage covers 5 T cell receptor beta chains from one sample sequenced in a study of blood T cell repertoires in COVID-19. Profiling relied on immunoSEQ multiplex PCR, and the TCRdb table lists in-frame clones only, not all of them. The sample lists roughly 110,000 clones; around four fifths were seen once. Specimen: peripheral blood. These receptors were obtained from a woman between 65 and 79 years old with acute or convalescent COVID-19.

This clone was recorded only once. This rearrangement joins TRBV5-1 to TRBJ2-2; perhaps TRBD2 as D (5 bases). CDR1 and CDR2 from the germline V gene are SGHRS and YFSETQ. Trimming pared 7 bases from V and 5 bases from J, leaving 15 bases between. This CDR3 has 14 residues. Written as DNA, the CDR3 is TGCGCCAGCCGCCGATCGACGGGGACCGGGGAGCTGTTTTTT. It translates to CASRRSTGTGELFF.

The J gene is TRBJ2-3, the V gene TRBV19; TRBD1 agrees at 7 bases. CDR1 is LNHDA, CDR2 SQIVND, per germline (reference sequence). This CDR3 is built from 14 residues. The ends lost 5 bases at V and 1 base at J; junction bases unmatched: 3. CDR3 region: CASSPGQGTDTQYF. The CDR3 region has the DNA TGTGCCAGTAGTCCTGGACAGGGCACAGATACGCAGTATTTT.

This clone was seen just once. CDR3 in amino acids: CASSRGGAGETQYF. The CDR3 nucleotides read TGTGCCAGCAGCCGCGGGGGGGCCGGAGAGACCCAGTACTTC. The V call is TRBV9, the J call TRBJ2-5; 9 nucleotides agree with TRBD2. The CDR3 runs to 14 residues. The V segment lost 4 bases and the J segment 4 bases; nucleotides outside the gene matches: 5. Germline-derived CDR1 and CDR2 are SGDLS and YYNGEE.

This rearrangement joins TRBV29-1 to TRBJ1-2; 7 bases align to TRBD1. The CDR3 extends over 14 amino acids. Germline lookup yields CDR1 SQVTM and CDR2 ANQGSEA. V lost 7 bases to trimming and J lost 2 bases; unmatched junction nucleotides: 10. In DNA form, the CDR3 reads TGCAGCGCTTCTATGACAGGGACCAACTATGGCTACACCTTC. Its protein product is CSASMTGTNYGYTF.

The V and J genes are TRBV18 and TRBJ1-2; the match to TRBD1 covers 9 bases. The CDR3 sequence is 15 residues long. Germline CDR1 and CDR2: KGHSH and LQKENI. Unmatched junction bases numbered 6, after V lost 3 bases and J lost 4 bases. The chain's CDR3 is CASSPPGTGSYGYTF. The CDR3 DNA is TGTGCCAGCTCACCCCCCGGGACAGGGTCCTATGGCTACACCTTC. Variable domain in full (rest from reference TRBV18 and TRBJ1-2): NAGVMQNPRHLVRRRGQEARLRCSPMKGHSHVYWYRQLPEEGLKFMVYLQKENIIDESGMPKERFSAEFPKEGPSILRIQQVVRGDSAAYFCASSPPGTGSYGYTFGSGTRLTVV.